The source of this T cell receptor beta chain is a study of blood T cell repertoires in COVID-19. This CDR3 comprises 14 residues. Unmatched junction bases numbered 6, after V lost 5 bases and J lost 7 bases. Germline V gives CDR1 SGHTA, CDR2 FQGNSA. The assay was immunoSEQ multiplex PCR, and TCRdb's table has in-frame clones only and misses some. The sample records a few hundred thousand clones, about 82% being singletons. Sequenced: peripheral blood. The J gene is TRBJ1-2, the V gene TRBV7-2; 11 bases agree with TRBD1. The clonotype comes from a woman aged 45 to 65 with acute or convalescent COVID-19. The DNA of the CDR3 is TGTGCCAGCAGCACAGGACAGGGGGCGCGTGGCTACACCTTC. Its protein product is CASSTGQGARGYTF. The entire variable domain, with the rest obtained from reference TRBV7-2 and TRBJ1-2, is as follows: GAGVSQSPSNKVTEKGKDVELRCDPISGHTALYWYRQSLGQGLEFLIYFQGNSAPDKSGLPSDRFSAERTGGSVSTLTIQRTQQEDSAVYLCASSTGQGARGYTFGSGTRLTVV.